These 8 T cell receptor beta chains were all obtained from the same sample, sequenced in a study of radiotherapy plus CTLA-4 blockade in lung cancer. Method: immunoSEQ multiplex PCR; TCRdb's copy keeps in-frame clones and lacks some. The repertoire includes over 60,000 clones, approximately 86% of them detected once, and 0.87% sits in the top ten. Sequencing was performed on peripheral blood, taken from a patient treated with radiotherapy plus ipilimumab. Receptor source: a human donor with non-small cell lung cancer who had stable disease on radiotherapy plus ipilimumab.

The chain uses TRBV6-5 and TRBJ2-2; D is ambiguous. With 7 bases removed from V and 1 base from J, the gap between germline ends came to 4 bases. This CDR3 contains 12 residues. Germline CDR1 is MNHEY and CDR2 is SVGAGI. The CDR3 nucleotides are TGTGCCAGCAAACAGAACACCGGGGAGCTGTTTTTT. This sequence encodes CASKQNTGELFF.

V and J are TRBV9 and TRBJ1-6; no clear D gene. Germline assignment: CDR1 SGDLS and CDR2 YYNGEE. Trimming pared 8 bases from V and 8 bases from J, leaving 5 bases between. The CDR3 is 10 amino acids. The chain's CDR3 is CASKHSPLHF. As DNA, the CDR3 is TGTGCCAGTAAACATTCACCCCTCCACTTT.

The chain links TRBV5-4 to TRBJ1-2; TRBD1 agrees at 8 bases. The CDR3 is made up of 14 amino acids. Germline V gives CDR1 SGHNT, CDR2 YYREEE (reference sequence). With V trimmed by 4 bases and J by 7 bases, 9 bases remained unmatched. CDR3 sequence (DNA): TGTGCCAGCAGCGTAGGACAGGGCTCTGCTGGCTACACCTTC. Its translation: CASSVGQGSAGYTF.

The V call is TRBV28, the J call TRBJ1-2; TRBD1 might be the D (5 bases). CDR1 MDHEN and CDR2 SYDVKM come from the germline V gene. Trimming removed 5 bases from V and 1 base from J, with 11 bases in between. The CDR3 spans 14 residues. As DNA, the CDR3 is TGTGCCAGCAGTCAATGGGACGTTAACTATGGCTACACCTTC. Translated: CASSQWDVNYGYTF.

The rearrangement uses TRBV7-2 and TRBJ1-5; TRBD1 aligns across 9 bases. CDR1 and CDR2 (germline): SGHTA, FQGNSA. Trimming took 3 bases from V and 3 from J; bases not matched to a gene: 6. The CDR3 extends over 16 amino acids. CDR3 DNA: TGTGCCAGCAGCTTTCCGGGACAGGGCTTCAATCAGCCCCAGCATTTT. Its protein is CASSFPGQGFNQPQHF.

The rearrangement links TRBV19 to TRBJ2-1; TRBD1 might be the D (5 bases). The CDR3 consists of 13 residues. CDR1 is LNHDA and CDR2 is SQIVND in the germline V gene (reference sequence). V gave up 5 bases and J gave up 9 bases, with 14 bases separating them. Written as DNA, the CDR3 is TGTGCCAGTAGTTTTTTCCTCCAGGGTGAGCAGTTCTTC. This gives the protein CASSFFLQGEQFF.

The CDR3 here is CSVEGLGQGLGGYTF. The DNA of the CDR3 is TGCAGCGTTGAAGGCTTGGGACAGGGCCTCGGAGGCTACACCTTC. The rearrangement uses TRBV29-1 and TRBJ1-2, with TRBD1 identical over 9 bases. V was clipped by 1 base and J by 8 bases; unmatched bases: 11. Germline CDR1 is SQVTM and CDR2 is ANQGSEA. There are 15 residues in the CDR3. The full variable domain, rest sourced from reference TRBV29-1 and TRBJ1-2, is SAVISQKPSRDICQRGTSLTIQCQVDSQVTMMFWYRQQPGQSLTLIATANQGSEATYESGFVIDKFPISRPNLTFSTLTVSNMSPEDSSIYLCSVEGLGQGLGGYTFGSGTRLTVV.

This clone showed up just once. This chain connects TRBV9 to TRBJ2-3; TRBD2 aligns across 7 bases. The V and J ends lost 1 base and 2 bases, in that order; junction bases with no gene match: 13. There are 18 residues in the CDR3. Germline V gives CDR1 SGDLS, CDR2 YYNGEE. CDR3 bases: TGTGCCAGCAGCGTATTTCTAGCGGAATATGGGAACACAGATACGCAGTATTTT. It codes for CASSVFLAEYGNTDTQYF.